These 25 T cell receptor beta chains originate from one sample sequenced in a study of blood T cell repertoires in COVID-19. Repertoires were generated with immunoSEQ multiplex PCR, while TCRdb's copy carries only in-frame clones and drops some. The data hold about 220,000 clones, with roughly 80% observed a single time. Specimen: peripheral blood. The receptors were sampled from a man aged 25-45 years with active or convalescent COVID-19.

The chain has TRBV25-1 and TRBJ1-1; D is perhaps TRBD1 (5 bases). The CDR3 has 16 amino acids. V dropped 1 base and J dropped 4 bases, with 16 bases sitting between them. In germline, CDR1 is MGHDK, CDR2 SYGVNS. CDR3 in DNA: TGTGCCAGCAGTGAATCCGGAAGGGGATATTTCACTGAAGCTTTCTTT. Protein: CASSESGRGYFTEAFF.

V and J are TRBV5-6 and TRBJ1-4; possibly TRBD1 for D (6 bases). CDR3 length equals 15 residues. The germline gives CDR1 SGHDT, CDR2 YYEEEE. V lost 1 base, J lost 11 bases, and 18 bases lay in between. The CDR3 loop reads CASSLLQGLPGKLFF. DNA for the CDR3: TGTGCCAGCAGCTTGCTACAGGGACTACCTGGGAAACTGTTTTTT.

The chain has TRBV7-2 and TRBJ1-5, with D tentatively TRBD1 (5 bases). Germline V gene data show CDR1 as SGHTA and CDR2 as FQGNSA. The CDR3 length is 14 residues. Trimming shortened V by 4 bases and J by 4 bases, and 11 bases separated the two germline ends. CDR3 amino acids: CASSSDRQNQPQHF. CDR3 bases: TGTGCCAGCAGCTCCGACAGACAGAATCAGCCCCAGCATTTT.

The chain recombines TRBV30 with TRBJ2-1; tentatively, D is TRBD2 (5 bases). The V gene's germline CDR1 is GTSNPN and CDR2 SVGIG (reference sequence). The CDR3 is 13 residues long. The V and J ends lost 5 bases and 5 bases respectively, with 13 bases between them. The CDR3 DNA reads as TGTGCCTGGTTGAGGAGGAATGACAATGAGCAGTTCTTC. This translates into CAWLRRNDNEQFF.

The rearrangement joins TRBV19 to TRBJ2-7, with 7 bases that match TRBD1. The CDR3 has 15 amino acids. Germline lookup yields CDR1 LNHDA and CDR2 SQIVND (reference sequence). Trimming took 4 bases from V and 3 from J; bases not matched to a gene: 9. For the CDR3, the DNA is TGTGCCAGTAGTACCCGACAGGGTGCAAGCTACGAGCAGTACTTC. This translates into CASSTRQGASYEQYF.

This chain links TRBV9 with TRBJ2-3; no reliable D call. Deletions cut 3 bases from V and 0 bases from J, with 14 bases between. The CDR3 spans 16 residues. Germline V gives CDR1 SGDLS, CDR2 YYNGEE. CDR3 sequence: CASSGHPVSSTDTQYF. For the CDR3, the DNA is TGTGCCAGCAGCGGTCACCCAGTTTCTAGCACAGATACGCAGTATTTT.

This chain uses TRBV5-1 with TRBJ1-5; 7 nucleotides agree with TRBD1. J was trimmed by 2 bases and V by 0 bases; bases with no gene match: 17. The CDR3 covers 20 residues. CDR1 SGHRS and CDR2 YFSETQ come from the germline V gene. The CDR3 region is CASSLGRLDREGQGNQPQHF. The CDR3 DNA reads as TGCGCCAGCAGCTTGGGCCGACTAGACAGGGAAGGACAGGGCAATCAGCCCCAGCATTTT. Full variable domain (rest looked up from reference TRBV5-1 and TRBJ1-5): KAGVTQTPRYLIKTRGQQVTLSCSPISGHRSVSWYQQTPGQGLQFLFEYFSETQRNKGNFPGRFSGRQFSNSRSEMNVSTLELGDSALYLCASSLGRLDREGQGNQPQHFGDGTRLSIL.

This chain joins TRBV7-2 and TRBJ1-6; 10 bases map to TRBD1. Looked up from germline, CDR1 is SGHTA and CDR2 is FQGNSA. V lost 0 bases and J lost 16; bases outside the gene matches: 3. There are 13 residues in the CDR3. The CDR3 DNA reads as TGTGCCAGCAGCTTAGCGGGGGGACAGGGGCTCCACTTT. It translates to CASSLAGGQGLHF.

CDR3: CASSLQGARGDTIYF. CDR3 DNA: TGTGCCAGCAGCCTACAGGGGGCGAGGGGGGACACCATATATTTT. V is TRBV3-1 (or the pseudogene TRBV3-2) and J is TRBJ1-3; 9 bases line up with TRBD1. Germline CDR1 reads LGHDT; CDR2 reads YNNKEL (reference sequence). The CDR3 runs to 15 residues. J gave up 8 bases and V 4 bases, and 9 bases lay outside the gene matches.

This clone has a handful of counts. CDR3 amino acids: CAWTGGGKHRYTF. CDR3 DNA: TGTGCCTGGACCGGGGGGGGCAAGCATCGCTACACCTTC. The V call is TRBV30, the J call TRBJ1-2; tentatively, D is TRBD1 (6 bases). The V gene lost 4 bases and the J gene lost 9 bases, with 18 bases spanning the gap. The CDR3 length is 13 residues. Looked up from germline, CDR1 is GTSNPN and CDR2 is SVGIG (reference sequence).

The genes are TRBV28 and TRBJ2-7, with 7 bases identical to TRBD1. CDR1 is MDHEN, CDR2 SYDVKM, per germline. The CDR3 loop spans 15 amino acids. Unmatched junction bases numbered 14, after V lost 6 bases and J lost 6 bases. The CDR3 is CASREDGTEGVEQYF. CDR3 nucleotides: TGTGCCAGCAGGGAAGACGGGACAGAAGGTGTCGAGCAGTACTTC.

This rearrangement joins TRBV5-6 to TRBJ2-7; a weak D match, TRBD1 (5 bases). The CDR3 covers 13 residues. In germline, CDR1 is SGHDT, CDR2 YYEEEE. The V end was cut by 4 bases, the J end by 4 bases, with 12 bases between. CDR3 loop: CASSRSSGYEQYF. The CDR3 coding sequence is TGTGCCAGCAGCCGAAGTTCAGGGTACGAGCAGTACTTC.

The chain employs TRBV21-1 and TRBJ2-3; the tabulated D call, TRBD1, remains unverified against the DNA. TRBV21-1 corresponds to a pseudogene. The CDR3 covers 16 residues. The CDR3 sequence is CASSNGIGAPTDTQYF. The DNA of the CDR3 is TGTGCCAGCAGCAATGGTATAGGGGCACCCACAGATACGCAGTATTTT.

The rearrangement uses TRBV28 and TRBJ2-6; D gene unclear. Deletions cut 6 bases from V and 0 bases from J, with 9 bases between. The CDR3 loop spans 15 amino acids. Germline V gives CDR1 MDHEN, CDR2 SYDVKM. CDR3 amino acids: CASSITVSGANVLTF. In DNA form, the CDR3 reads TGTGCCAGCAGCATTACGGTCTCTGGGGCCAACGTCCTGACTTTC.

This chain links TRBV27 with TRBJ2-1, with 10 bases aligning to TRBD2. With V trimmed by 2 bases and J by 9 bases, 13 bases remained unmatched. The CDR3 runs to 17 residues. Germline CDR1 reads MNHEY; CDR2 reads SMNVEV (reference sequence). DNA for the CDR3: TGTGCCAGCAGTTTAATCCCGGGTAGCGGGGGGTCCGGTGAGCAGTTCTTC. Residues: CASSLIPGSGGSGEQFF.

This sequence joins TRBV28 and TRBJ1-1; 7 bases are shared with TRBD1. Germline V gene data show CDR1 as MDHEN and CDR2 as SYDVKM. The CDR3 totals 14 residues. V shed 6 bases and J 0 bases; nucleotides not matched to a gene: 4. CDR3 sequence: CASRVTGVNTEAFF. CDR3 bases: TGTGCCAGCAGGGTAACAGGGGTGAACACTGAAGCTTTCTTT.

The chain is built from TRBV27 and TRBJ1-2, with 9 bases aligning to TRBD1. The ends lost 6 bases at V and 2 bases at J; junction bases unmatched: 10. This CDR3 contains 16 residues. In germline, CDR1 is MNHEY, CDR2 SMNVEV (reference sequence). The CDR3 is CASRLQGARGNYGYTF. CDR3 in DNA: TGTGCCAGCAGATTACAGGGGGCGCGGGGCAACTATGGCTACACCTTC.

The chain has TRBV5-5 and TRBJ2-3; 13 bases agree with TRBD2. Unmatched junction bases numbered 9, after V lost 3 bases and J lost 2 bases. Germline V gene sequence: CDR1 SGHKS, CDR2 YYEKEE (reference sequence). This CDR3 comprises 18 residues. The DNA of the CDR3 is TGTGCCAGCAGCTCCCGGACTAGCGGGGGTGCATACACAGATACGCAGTATTTT. Its translation: CASSSRTSGGAYTDTQYF.

This CDR3 reads CASSLRLAGDEQYF. The CDR3 region has the DNA TGTGCCAGCAGTTTAAGGCTAGCGGGGGACGAGCAGTACTTC. The V and J genes are TRBV28 and TRBJ2-7; 10 nucleotides agree with TRBD2. Germline V gene lookup returns CDR1 MDHEN and CDR2 SYDVKM. The CDR3 is made up of 14 amino acids. The junction had 3 bases not matched to a gene; V was cut back by 2 bases and J by 5 bases.

This clone appeared a single time. This rearrangement joins TRBV6-2 or TRBV6-3 to TRBJ2-2; TRBD2 matches at 9 bases. Looked up from germline, CDR1 is MNHEY and CDR2 is SVGEGT. The CDR3 is made up of 16 amino acids. Trimming at V came to 0 bases and at J to 7 bases, leaving 6 bases not matched to a gene. CDR3 residues: CASSYSQREEIGELFF. CDR3 bases: TGTGCCAGCAGTTACTCGCAGCGGGAGGAAATCGGGGAGCTGTTTTTT.

V and J are TRBV18 and TRBJ2-6; D is unresolved. The CDR3 is 15 amino acids. In germline, CDR1 is KGHSH, CDR2 LQKENI. V was cut by 3 bases and J by 0 bases, with 6 bases left in between. CDR3 loop: CASSPNFSGANVLTF. The CDR3, as DNA: TGTGCCAGCTCACCCAATTTCTCTGGGGCCAACGTCCTGACTTTC.

This chain uses TRBV2 with TRBJ1-5; D perhaps matches TRBD1 (5 bases). This CDR3 has 14 residues. The germline V and J ends were trimmed by 4 bases and 7 bases, with 14 bases remaining between them. Looked up from germline, CDR1 is SNHLY and CDR2 is FYNNEI. As DNA, the CDR3 is TGTGCCAGCAGTGTTCGGCAGGGCGGACAGCCCCAGCATTTT. Translating it yields CASSVRQGGQPQHF.

The gene calls are TRBV3-1 (or the pseudogene TRBV3-2) and TRBJ1-4, with D perhaps matching TRBD1 (6 bases). V shed 4 bases and J shed 10 bases, with 13 bases lying between them. The CDR3 spans 13 residues. Germline V gene lookup returns CDR1 LGHDT and CDR2 YNNKEL (reference sequence). CDR3 region: CASSRGGLGKLFF. DNA of the CDR3: TGTGCCAGCAGCCGAGGGGGTCTGGGAAAACTGTTTTTT.

For this clone: The same CDR3 is also encoded by other DNA sequences in this sample. This chain's CDR3 is CASSLGSGSSYNEQFF. The CDR3 DNA reads as TGTGCCAGCAGCTTAGGATCGGGGAGCTCCTACAATGAGCAGTTCTTC. The chain carries TRBV11-2 and TRBJ2-1; possibly TRBD2 for D (5 bases). There are 16 residues in the CDR3. V gave up 1 base and J gave up 0 bases, with 10 bases separating them. The V gene's germline CDR1 is SGHAT and CDR2 FQNNGV.

This clone was counted a single time. J is TRBJ1-6 and V is TRBV11-3, with 8 bases that match TRBD1. Germline CDR1 is SGHNT and CDR2 is YENEEA. This CDR3 is built from 15 residues. Trimming removed 4 bases from V and 9 bases from J; junction bases left unmatched: 8. The CDR3 region is CASSSLTGGCSPLHF. The CDR3 DNA reads as TGTGCCAGCAGCTCCTTAACAGGGGGTTGTTCACCCCTCCACTTT.